This T cell receptor (beta chain) is from a study of CD8+ T cells in alopecia areata. As for the study in general: Treated patients received oral tofacitinib, 5 to 10 mg twice daily. Study findings and constraints: Against the mouse data, patients shared TCRs less clearly, possibly for HLA reasons.

Extracted RNA was reverse transcribed, and the resulting cDNA served as sequencing template. Some clones are missing from TCRdb's copy, which holds only in-frame ones; the method was immunoSEQ multiplex PCR. The sample contains 200,000 to 250,000 clones, approximately 61% of which appear only once. In the case of this clone: Its target is not known.

CDR1 and CDR2 from the germline V gene are SGHTA and FQGNSA. V was clipped by 3 bases and J by 5 bases, with 7 bases between them. CDR3 length: 13 residues. The sequenced sample was CD4+ T cells sorted from blood, obtained at week 0. This TCR was sampled from a human donor with alopecia areata. This rearrangement joins TRBV7-2 to TRBJ2-2; D possibly corresponds to TRBD2 (5 bases). The DNA for the CDR3 is TGTGCCAGCAGCTTTAAGCGGACCGGGGAGCTGTTTTTT. It is translated as CASSFKRTGELFF.